The entry that follows covers one TCR beta chain sequence. This entry belongs to a study of blood T cell repertoires in COVID-19. At the level of the study: Sites across the United States, Italy and Spain contributed samples from acute and convalescent COVID-19. Nucleic acid was either cDNA or gDNA, and it came from T cells, B-cell-depleted T cells, or PBMCs.

As handled by the study authors: It was from reference gene primer amplification that nucleated cell counts were estimated. Assay: immunoSEQ multiplex PCR; the TCRdb copy retains only in-frame clones and omits some. The D gene and trimming were derived from the DNA, and the V and J assignments and clone size from that table. The sample has around 130,000 clones, 75% to 85% seen once; the top ten hold about 4%. CDR1 and CDR2 (germline): MGHRA, YSYEKL. The CDR3 contains 16 residues. V gave up 2 bases and J gave up 4 bases; unmatched junction bases: 5. Material for sequencing was peripheral blood. The J gene is TRBJ2-2, the V gene TRBV4-1; 9 nucleotides line up with TRBD1. The receptor was derived from a woman of 80 years or more with acute or convalescent COVID-19. The CDR3 protein is CASSQTGQGTTGELFF. The CDR3 bases are TGCGCCAGCAGCCAAACGGGACAGGGAACCACCGGGGAGCTGTTTTTT.